The sequence of this T cell receptor (beta chain) was determined in a study of blood T cell repertoires in COVID-19. Source study methods: Reference gene primer amplification gave estimated nucleated cell counts. This table comes from immunoSEQ multiplex PCR, and its TCRdb copy is limited to in-frame clones, with some not included. That table is the source of V, J and clone size, and D and trimming were worked out from the DNA. The sample lists fewer than 300,000 clones; around 81% were seen once. There are 16 residues in the CDR3. V shed 0 bases, J shed 0 bases, and the junction held 4 bases outside the gene matches. Germline V gives CDR1 LGHNA, CDR2 YSLEER.

The chain links TRBV4-3 to TRBJ2-7, with 8 bases aligning to TRBD2. The sequenced sample consisted of peripheral blood. This clonotype was sampled from a woman aged 60-70 years with active or convalescent COVID-19. Here the CDR3 reads CASSQDLAGYSYEQYF. DNA for the CDR3: TGCGCCAGCAGCCAAGATCTAGCGGGCTACTCCTACGAGCAGTACTTC.